This entry lists 25 T cell receptor beta chains sequenced from one sample in a study of blood T cell repertoires in COVID-19. Libraries were prepared by immunoSEQ multiplex PCR; TCRdb keeps only in-frame clonotypes and omits some of them. The sample contains fewer than 300,000 clones, 80% to 85% of which appear only once. Sequencing input: peripheral blood. These receptors were obtained from a person between 70 and 80 years old with COVID-19, enrolled during active disease.

This chain joins TRBV28 and TRBJ1-6; possibly TRBD1 for D (5 bases). The CDR3 covers 17 residues. Germline lookup yields CDR1 MDHEN and CDR2 SYDVKM. V gave up 7 bases and J gave up 10 bases, with 26 bases separating them. This chain's CDR3 is CASTPGGGSGGSSPLHF. DNA for the CDR3: TGTGCCAGCACCCCGGGGGGAGGGAGCGGGGGTTCCTCACCCCTCCACTTT.

This clone was counted between two and nine times. This rearrangement joins TRBV6-4 to TRBJ1-1; D is unclear. Trimming removed 8 bases from V and 0 bases from J, with 13 bases in between. CDR1 is MRHNA and CDR2 is SNTAGT in the germline V gene. The CDR3 spans 14 residues. CDR3 in amino acids: CASPLRAVNTEAFF. DNA for the CDR3: TGTGCCAGCCCTCTCCGAGCGGTGAACACTGAAGCTTTCTTT.

The rearrangement joins TRBV7-2 to TRBJ1-6, with D unresolved. Germline values: CDR1 SGHTA, CDR2 FQGNSA. Between the trimmed V and J ends, which lost 0 bases and 7 bases, there was a span of 4 bases. The CDR3 totals 13 residues. CDR3 sequence (DNA): TGTGCCAGCAGCTTAGCGCGGAATTCACCCCTCCACTTT. This translates into CASSLARNSPLHF.

The chain has TRBV19 and TRBJ1-5; tentatively, D is TRBD1 (6 bases). The CDR3 is made up of 15 amino acids. V lost 6 bases and J 0 bases, leaving 12 bases between the germline ends. The V gene's germline CDR1 is LNHDA and CDR2 SQIVND (reference sequence). The CDR3 sequence: CASRPGQNSNQPQHF. Here the CDR3 DNA reads TGTGCCAGTAGACCCGGACAGAATAGCAATCAGCCCCAGCATTTT.

This clone was detected only a few times. The junction departs from germline at one end; a sequencing error may be responsible. This chain's CDR3 is CSGEAGLNRGRVSNQPQHF. In DNA, the CDR3 is TGCAGCGGTGAAGCGGGACTGAACAGGGGGCGCGTGAGCAATCAGCCCCAGCATTTT. The chain combines TRBV29-1 with TRBJ1-5, with 9 bases fitting TRBD1. Germline V gene data show CDR1 as SQVTM and CDR2 as ANQGSEA. The CDR3 covers 19 residues.

The chain combines TRBV27 with TRBJ2-3, with D possibly matching TRBD1 (6 bases). V lost 0 bases, J lost 1 base, and 14 bases lay in between. CDR1 and CDR2 from the germline V gene are MNHEY and SMNVEV (reference sequence). The CDR3 sequence is 17 residues long. The CDR3 spells CASSLSMGRGRTDTQYF. The CDR3, as DNA: TGTGCCAGCAGTTTATCGATGGGCAGGGGACGCACAGATACGCAGTATTTT.

This clone occurred once. V is TRBV20-1 and J is TRBJ1-2; 10 bases match TRBD1. CDR1 is DFQATT, CDR2 SNEGSKA, per germline (reference sequence). Trimming took 8 bases from V and 14 from J; bases not matched to a gene: 11. The CDR3 contains 11 residues. The CDR3, as DNA: TGCAGTCGACTCGGGACAGGGGAAGATACCTTC. Protein sequence: CSRLGTGEDTF.

The J gene is TRBJ2-3, the V gene TRBV21-1; the D call of TRBD2 is as the table states it, not checked on the DNA. TRBV21-1 is assigned pseudogene status. This CDR3 region has 17 residues. The CDR3 loop reads CASSKGGRAETADTQYF. CDR3 bases: TGTGCCAGCAGCAAAGGTGGGAGGGCCGAAACGGCAGATACGCAGTATTTT.

This clone was picked up one time. V and J are TRBV14 and TRBJ2-5; TRBD1 aligns across 8 bases. CDR3 size: 16 residues. Looked up from germline, CDR1 is SGHDN and CDR2 is FVKESK. The V and J ends lost 1 base and 2 bases, in that order; junction bases with no gene match: 6. The CDR3 DNA reads TGTGCCAGCAGCCAAGGATTCGGACAGGGACAAGAGACCCAGTACTTC. Its translation: CASSQGFGQGQETQYF.

This clone was picked up one time. V and J are TRBV5-5 and TRBJ1-3; D is unclear. The V end lost 5 bases, the J end lost 0 bases, and 15 bases lay between the germline ends. Germline V gene lookup returns CDR1 SGHKS and CDR2 YYEKEE (reference sequence). The CDR3 loop spans 16 amino acids. The CDR3 nucleotides read TGTGCCAGCAGTCCGACCGACAAGATCTCTGGAAACACCATATATTTT. Translation: CASSPTDKISGNTIYF.

The chain combines TRBV7-2 with TRBJ1-1, with 10 nucleotides matching TRBD1. V lost 3 bases and J lost 3; bases outside the gene matches: 4. The CDR3 sequence is 15 residues long. Germline values: CDR1 SGHTA, CDR2 FQGNSA. CDR3 loop: CASSFGQGVDTEAFF. The CDR3 DNA sequence: TGTGCCAGCAGCTTCGGACAGGGGGTCGACACTGAAGCTTTCTTT.

The rearrangement uses TRBV11-3 and TRBJ2-2; 9 bases are a match to TRBD1. Germline assignment: CDR1 SGHNT and CDR2 YENEEA. The CDR3 loop spans 16 amino acids. The V segment lost 5 bases and the J segment 4 bases; nucleotides outside the gene matches: 8. In nucleotides, the CDR3 is TGTGCCAGCAGCGCCGACAGGGGGAGTCGCACCGGGGAGCTGTTTTTT. Protein: CASSADRGSRTGELFF.

The genes are TRBV5-6 and TRBJ2-1; 10 bases align to TRBD2. The CDR3 is made up of 17 amino acids. CDR1 is SGHDT and CDR2 is YYEEEE in the germline V gene. Trimming took 0 bases from V and 5 from J; bases not matched to a gene: 8. The CDR3 region is CASSLVGSGGKNNEQFF. Here the CDR3 DNA reads TGTGCCAGCAGCTTGGTAGGTAGCGGGGGGAAAAACAATGAGCAGTTCTTC.

This clone occurred a few times. The chain uses TRBV19 and TRBJ1-1, with unresolved D. This CDR3 spans 13 amino acids. Germline assignment: CDR1 LNHDA and CDR2 SQIVND (reference sequence). Trimming shortened V by 4 bases and J by 7 bases, and 13 bases separated the two germline ends. As DNA, the CDR3 is TGTGCCAGTAGTACAACCCGAAATAGTGAAGCTTTCTTT. Its protein product is CASSTTRNSEAFF.

This sequence joins TRBV7-6 and TRBJ1-2; D is unclear. The CDR3 runs 13 residues. The germline CDR1 and CDR2 sequences are SGHVS and FNYEAQ. The V gene lost 0 bases and the J gene lost 8 bases, with 10 bases spanning the gap. DNA of the CDR3: TGTGCCAGCAGCTTAGCGGAGGATCGGGGCTACACCTTC. Protein: CASSLAEDRGYTF.

This clone appeared a few times. The chain is built from TRBV11-2 and TRBJ1-1; 9 bases are shared with TRBD1. This CDR3 comprises 19 residues. The ends lost 5 bases at V and 6 bases at J; junction bases unmatched: 22. CDR1 SGHAT and CDR2 FQNNGV come from the germline V gene. The CDR3 reads CASSERPPGSSDRGSEAFF. The CDR3 DNA sequence: TGTGCCAGCAGCGAAAGGCCCCCGGGGAGCTCGGACAGGGGATCTGAAGCTTTCTTT. Full variable domain (missing parts from reference TRBV11-2 and TRBJ1-1): EAGVAQSPRYKIIEKRQSVAFWCNPISGHATLYWYQQILGQGPKLLIQFQNNGVVDDSQLPKDRFSAERLKGVDSTLKIQPAKLEDSAVYLCASSERPPGSSDRGSEAFFGQGTRLTVV.

The rearrangement joins TRBV19 to TRBJ2-7, with D tentatively TRBD1 (6 bases). Germline V gene sequence: CDR1 LNHDA, CDR2 SQIVND (reference sequence). This CDR3 region has 14 residues. Trimming removed 2 bases at V and 2 bases at J, with 10 bases between. The CDR3 sequence is CASSITTGPYEQYF. As DNA, the CDR3 is TGTGCCAGTAGTATAACGACAGGACCCTACGAGCAGTACTTC.

The chain carries TRBV4-1 and TRBJ1-3, with 11 bases identical to TRBD1. This CDR3 is built from 20 residues. V lost 2 bases to trimming and J lost 2 bases; unmatched junction nucleotides: 14. Germline CDR1 and CDR2: MGHRA and YSYEKL. The CDR3 DNA reads as TGCGCCAGCAGCCAAACCCCCGGGACAGGGGGAGTCGGAGCTGGAAACACCATATATTTT. The encoded protein is CASSQTPGTGGVGAGNTIYF.

This rearrangement joins TRBV15 to TRBJ1-5; D is unclear. Trimming took 2 bases from V and 10 from J, leaving 12 bases between them. CDR1 LNHNV and CDR2 YYDKDF come from the germline V gene (reference sequence). The CDR3 is 13 amino acids. In nucleotides, the CDR3 is TGTGCCACCAGCAGATCCGTAACGGGACCCCAGCATTTT. Residues: CATSRSVTGPQHF.

V usage is TRBV5-1 and J usage is TRBJ1-4; 7 bases are a match to TRBD1. The CDR3 runs 16 residues. Germline CDR1 reads SGHRS; CDR2 reads YFSETQ. Losses at the gene ends were 0 bases for V and 4 bases for J; bases not matched to a gene: 6. This CDR3 is CASSLGTGQNNEKLFF. The DNA for the CDR3 is TGCGCCAGCAGCTTGGGGACGGGACAGAATAATGAAAAACTGTTTTTT.

V is TRBV6-4 and J is TRBJ1-1, with D tentatively TRBD1 (6 bases). Trimming removed 6 bases at V and 4 bases at J, with 12 bases between. Germline-derived CDR1 and CDR2 are MRHNA and SNTAGT. The CDR3 length is 13 residues. This CDR3 is CASSRGFGTEAFF. The CDR3 bases are TGTGCCAGCAGCAGGGGATTCGGCACTGAAGCTTTCTTT.

In this sample, this clone turned up once. The J gene is TRBJ1-6, the V gene TRBV27; D is perhaps TRBD1 (5 bases). V was trimmed by 0 bases and J by 9 bases, leaving 12 bases between them. From germline, CDR1 is MNHEY and CDR2 SMNVEV (reference sequence). This CDR3 region has 15 residues. The CDR3 reads CASSLSSKGVSPLHF. The CDR3 DNA sequence: TGTGCCAGCAGTTTATCGTCTAAAGGGGTTTCACCCCTCCACTTT.

This clone was seen more than once but under ten times. J is TRBJ2-3 and V is TRBV30; 9 bases are a match to TRBD2. The CDR3 is 13 residues long. The V segment lost 8 bases and the J segment 8 bases; nucleotides outside the gene matches: 11. Germline V CDR1 and CDR2: GTSNPN, SVGIG (reference sequence). CDR3 protein: CASLNPSGITQYF. Written as DNA, the CDR3 is TGTGCCAGCCTCAACCCTAGCGGGATTACGCAGTATTTT.

This clone was observed once. This chain joins TRBV19 and TRBJ1-5; D perhaps matches TRBD1 (6 bases). CDR1 and CDR2 from the germline V gene are LNHDA and SQIVND (reference sequence). This CDR3 contains 15 residues. V shed 3 bases and J shed 5 bases, with 14 bases lying between them. The CDR3 region has the DNA TGTGCCAGTAGTATGCAGGGGATCCCCCATCAGCCCCAGCATTTT. Translated: CASSMQGIPHQPQHF.

The chain carries TRBV30 and TRBJ2-7; D remains ambiguous. The CDR3 length is 13 residues. V lost 0 bases and J 2 bases, leaving 8 bases between the germline ends. CDR1 is GTSNPN and CDR2 is SVGIG in the germline V gene (reference sequence). The CDR3 is CAWSVSPAYEQYF. CDR3 DNA: TGTGCCTGGAGTGTATCACCGGCCTACGAGCAGTACTTC.